The rows below give T cell receptor beta chains drawn from one sample of a study of CD8 T cells in Susac syndrome. From the immunoSEQ multiplex PCR reads, TCRdb called clonotypes with MiXCR, one entry per CDR3 protein. The sample lists tens of thousands of distinct CDR3 sequences; roughly nine tenths were seen once. Sequencing used CD8+ T cells from PBMCs. The receptors derive from a human donor with multiple sclerosis. Each CDR3 is given with its conserved first and last residue. A D gene is named only where the DNA matches it firmly. Size is stated for part of the rows, as once, few or many counts, or as a class when the clone is expanded.

>TRBV12-3/TRBV12-4|TRBD2|once|TRBJ2-2|16
TGTGCCAGCCAGGGGACTAGCGGGAGGAACACCGGGGAGCTGTTTTTT
CASQGTSGRNTGELFF
>TRBV20-1|TRBD1|.|TRBJ2-7|15
TGCAGTGCCCCGATCAACGACAGGGGACGGGACGAGCAGTACTTC
CSAPINDRGRDEQYF
>TRBV5-1|TRBD2|.|TRBJ2-2|22
TGCGCCAGCAGCTTGGTGGGGGAAACAAGACTAGCGGGTTCCTCGCGGACCGGGGAGCTGTTTTTT
CASSLVGETRLAGSSRTGELFF
>TRBV30|.|.|TRBJ1-1|15
TGTGCCTGGACCAGCCCCAGCCCGTTGAACACTGAAGCTTTCTTT
CAWTSPSPLNTEAFF
>TRBV12-3/TRBV12-4|TRBD2|.|TRBJ2-3|12
TGTGCCAGCAGTTCAGCGGGGGATACGCAGTATTTT
CASSSAGDTQYF
>TRBV9|TRBD2|once|TRBJ2-7|15
TGTGCCAGCAGCCCAGGGACTAGCGGGTACTACGAGCAGTACTTC
CASSPGTSGYYEQYF
>TRBV27|TRBD1|.|TRBJ2-5|13
TGTGCCAGCAGTTACAGGGGCTGGGAGACCCAGTACTTC
CASSYRGWETQYF
>TRBV7-9|TRBD1|.|TRBJ1-2|16
TGTGCCAGCACCCCATCCCACGGACAGGGACGCTATGGCTACACCTTC
CASTPSHGQGRYGYTF
>TRBV11-2|.|.|TRBJ2-2|18
TGTGCCAGCAGCTCCTCCCCCAGAAGACAGATAAACACCGGGGAGCTGTTTTTT
CASSSSPRRQINTGELFF
>TRBV28|.|.|TRBJ1-4|14
TGTGCCAGCAGTTTCGGGCAGAAGAATGAAAAACTGTTTTTT
CASSFGQKNEKLFF
>TRBV30|.|.|TRBJ1-1|13
TGTGCCTGGAGTGTTTTAAAAAACACTGAAGCTTTCTTT
CAWSVLKNTEAFF
>TRBV3-1|.|.|TRBJ2-1|16
TGTGCCAGCAGCCAAGATGAGAGGGTATGGTACAATGAGCAGTTCTTC
CASSQDERVWYNEQFF
>TRBV12-3/TRBV12-4|.|.|TRBJ2-7|12
TGTGCCAGCAGCCCGAATCGGTACGAGCAGTACTTC
CASSPNRYEQYF
>TRBV6-1|.|.|TRBJ2-7|14
TGTGCCAGCAGTGAAGTGTCCCGGGCCTACGAGCAGTACTTC
CASSEVSRAYEQYF
>TRBV7-8|TRBD1|.|TRBJ2-7|15
TGTGCCAGCAGCTTAGGGTCCGGGACAGGGACCGAGCAGTACTTC
CASSLGSGTGTEQYF
>TRBV11-1|TRBD2|.|TRBJ2-1|14
TGTGCCAGCAGCCTCCGGGGGGTCTACAATGAGCAGTTCTTC
CASSLRGVYNEQFF
>TRBV6-2/TRBV6-3|.|.|TRBJ2-1|20
TGTGCCAGCAGCCTCCCAAAGGATAGCCAGGTTCAAAGCTCCTACAATGAGCAGTTCTTC
CASSLPKDSQVQSSYNEQFF
>TRBV2|.|.|TRBJ2-5|14
TGTGCCAGCAGTTCCACCCCTAGCGTAGAGACCCAGTACTTC
CASSSTPSVETQYF
>TRBV9|.|.|TRBJ2-1|13
TGTGCCAGCAGCCCCGGGACTCTCGATGAGCAGTTCTTC
CASSPGTLDEQFF
>TRBV5-4|.|.|TRBJ2-1|12
TGTGCCAGCAGCTTGGCCGAGGGTGAGCAGTTCTTC
CASSLAEGEQFF
>TRBV4-3|TRBD1|.|TRBJ1-5|16
TGCGCCAGCAGCCAATCGACAGGGGTGAGCAATCAGCCCCAGCATTTT
CASSQSTGVSNQPQHF
>TRBV5-1|TRBD1|.|TRBJ1-2|14
TGCGCCAGCACCTCAAGGACAGGCGTTTTTGGCTACACCTTC
CASTSRTGVFGYTF
>TRBV18|.|.|TRBJ1-1|13
TGTGCCAGCTCACCACTAGGACGGCGTGAAGCTTTCTTT
CASSPLGRREAFF
>TRBV2|TRBD2|.|TRBJ2-2|17
TGTGCCATCCTCCACGGACTAGCGGGACGAGATCCCGGGGAGCTGTTTTTT
CAILHGLAGRDPGELFF
>TRBV9|.|.|TRBJ2-7|14
TGTGCCAGCAGCGTAGGGGGGGCGGGGGACGAGCAGTACTTC
CASSVGGAGDEQYF
>TRBV15|TRBD1|.|TRBJ1-2|15
TGTGCCACCAGCAGTAACAGGGGCCGAAACTATGGCTACACCTTC
CATSSNRGRNYGYTF
>TRBV6-6|TRBD2|.|TRBJ2-5|15
TGTGCCAGCAGTTCCGGGACTAGCGAGGGGGAGACCCAGTACTTC
CASSSGTSEGETQYF